The clone carrying this TCR beta chain was counted once. The J segment lost 3 bases and the V segment lost 8 bases, leaving 9 bases of the junction unmatched. The CDR3 covers 16 residues. Germline CDR1 MDHEN, CDR2 SYDVKM. TCRdb keeps only in-frame clones here, not all; method: immunoSEQ multiplex PCR. Among 100,000 to 150,000 clones listed, 90% to 95% were seen once. The timepoints at which blood was sampled were baseline, cycle 4 day 1, and cycle 7 day 1. The data stem from a study of OX40 agonist ivuxolimab in advanced cancers. The chain recombines TRBV28 with TRBJ1-4; TRBD1 aligns across 10 bases. The source of this sequence is an adult with an advanced solid tumor such as melanoma, head and neck, liver or kidney cancer. Material: CD4+ or CD8+ T cells sorted from blood, obtained in a trial of the OX40 agonist ivuxolimab. The CDR3, as DNA: TGTGCCAGCCTGGGACAGGGGTTAGTCGCTAATGAAAAACTGTTTTTT. This sequence encodes CASLGQGLVANEKLFF.